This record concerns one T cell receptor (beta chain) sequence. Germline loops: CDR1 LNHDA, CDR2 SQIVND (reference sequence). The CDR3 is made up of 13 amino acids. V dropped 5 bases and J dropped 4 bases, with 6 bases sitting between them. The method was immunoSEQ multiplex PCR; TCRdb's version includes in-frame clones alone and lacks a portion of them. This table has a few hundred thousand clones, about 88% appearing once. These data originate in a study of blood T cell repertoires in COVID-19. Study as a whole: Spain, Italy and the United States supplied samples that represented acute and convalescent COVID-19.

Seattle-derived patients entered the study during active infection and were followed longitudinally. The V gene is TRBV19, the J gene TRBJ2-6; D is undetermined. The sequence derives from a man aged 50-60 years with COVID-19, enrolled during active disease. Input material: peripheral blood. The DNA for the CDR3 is TGTGCCAGTAGTTTACTGGGGGCCAACGTCCTGACTTTC. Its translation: CASSLLGANVLTF. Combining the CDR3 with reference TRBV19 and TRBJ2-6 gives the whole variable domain DGGITQSPKYLFRKEGQNVTLSCEQNLNHDAMYWYRQDPGQGLRLIYYSQIVNDFQKGDIAEGYSVSREKKESFPLTVTSAQKNPTAFYLCASSLLGANVLTFGAGSRLTVL.